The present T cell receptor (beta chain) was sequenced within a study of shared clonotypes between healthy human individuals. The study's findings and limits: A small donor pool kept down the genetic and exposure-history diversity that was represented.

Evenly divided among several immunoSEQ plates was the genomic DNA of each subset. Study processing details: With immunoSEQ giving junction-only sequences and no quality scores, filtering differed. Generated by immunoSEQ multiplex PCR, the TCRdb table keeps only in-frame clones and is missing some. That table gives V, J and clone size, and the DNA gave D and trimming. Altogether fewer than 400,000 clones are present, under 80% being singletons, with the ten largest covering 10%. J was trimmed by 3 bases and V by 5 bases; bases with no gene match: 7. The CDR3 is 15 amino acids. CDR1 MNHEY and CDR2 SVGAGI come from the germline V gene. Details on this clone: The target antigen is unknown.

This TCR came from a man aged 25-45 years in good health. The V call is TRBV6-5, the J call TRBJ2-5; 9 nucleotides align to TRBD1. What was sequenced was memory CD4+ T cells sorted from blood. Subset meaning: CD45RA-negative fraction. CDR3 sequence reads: CASSNPGQGEETQYF. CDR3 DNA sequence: TGTGCCAGCAGTAACCCGGGACAGGGAGAAGAGACCCAGTACTTC.